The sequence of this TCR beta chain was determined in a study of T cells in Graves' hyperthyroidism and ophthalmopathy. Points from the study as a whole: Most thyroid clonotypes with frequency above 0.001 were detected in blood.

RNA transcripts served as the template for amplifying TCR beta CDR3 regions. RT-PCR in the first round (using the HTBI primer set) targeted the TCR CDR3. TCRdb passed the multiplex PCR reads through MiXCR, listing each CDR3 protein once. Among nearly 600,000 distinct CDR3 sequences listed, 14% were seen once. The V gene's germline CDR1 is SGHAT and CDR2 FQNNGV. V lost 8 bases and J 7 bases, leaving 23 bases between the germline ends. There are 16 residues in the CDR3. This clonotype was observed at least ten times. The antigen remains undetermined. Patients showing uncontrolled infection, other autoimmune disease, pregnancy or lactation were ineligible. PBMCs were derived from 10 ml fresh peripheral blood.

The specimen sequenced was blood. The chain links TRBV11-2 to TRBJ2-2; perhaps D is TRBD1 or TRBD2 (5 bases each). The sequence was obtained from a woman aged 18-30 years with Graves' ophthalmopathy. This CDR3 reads CASSLRGAGVNGELFF. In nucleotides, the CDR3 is TGTGCCAGCTCACTCCGAGGGGCAGGAGTTAACGGGGAGCTGTTTTTT.